These 4 T cell receptor beta chains originate from one sample sequenced in a study of blood T cell repertoires in COVID-19 (dated by TCRdb to about 2020). Receptor amplification or capture employed the immunoSEQ multiplex PCR assay. TCRdb's version of the immuneACCESS table is confined to in-frame rearrangements and falls short of the full clone set. An unresolved V gene accounts for under half of the shortfall where checked; the remainder is of unknown origin. The sample table lists roughly 72,000 clones, 82% of them with a count of one. The ten biggest clones cover approximately 15% of the sample. Sequencing was performed on peripheral blood. These receptor sequences come from a woman aged 80 or over with acute or convalescent COVID-19.

The chain couples TRBV28 to TRBJ2-1; D perhaps matches TRBD2 (5 bases). The CDR3 is 17 residues long. Germline V CDR1 and CDR2: MDHEN, SYDVKM. The V end lost 0 bases, the J end lost 0 bases, and 12 bases lay between the germline ends. CDR3 residues: CASSLWERRSSYNEQFF. In nucleotides, the CDR3 is TGTGCCAGCAGTTTATGGGAGCGGCGAAGCTCCTACAATGAGCAGTTCTTC.

V gene TRBV10-2 combines with J gene TRBJ1-1; D ambiguous. CDR1 is WSHSY, CDR2 SAAADI, per germline. Between the trimmed V and J ends, which lost 2 bases and 1 base, there was a span of 8 bases. CDR3 length equals 14 residues. CDR3 DNA: TGCGCCAGCAGTGAGGGAGGGAGGAACACTGAAGCTTTCTTT. Its translation is CASSEGGRNTEAFF.

V and J are TRBV24-1 and TRBJ2-3; 9 bases agree with TRBD2. V trimming: 7 bases; J trimming: 0 bases; junction bases outside the gene matches: 1. In germline, CDR1 is KGHDR, CDR2 SFDVKD. The CDR3 is 14 residues long. CDR3 nucleotides: TGTGCCACCAGCACTAGCGGGAGCACAGATACGCAGTATTTT. Translated, it gives CATSTSGSTDTQYF.

The chain carries TRBV29-1 and TRBJ2-2; TRBD1 might be the D (5 bases). Germline V gives CDR1 SQVTM, CDR2 ANQGSEA. Trimming removed 5 bases at V and 4 bases at J, with 11 bases between. The CDR3 length is 13 residues. DNA for the CDR3: TGCAGCGTTCACACAGGAGCCACCGGGGAGCTGTTTTTT. It codes for CSVHTGATGELFF.